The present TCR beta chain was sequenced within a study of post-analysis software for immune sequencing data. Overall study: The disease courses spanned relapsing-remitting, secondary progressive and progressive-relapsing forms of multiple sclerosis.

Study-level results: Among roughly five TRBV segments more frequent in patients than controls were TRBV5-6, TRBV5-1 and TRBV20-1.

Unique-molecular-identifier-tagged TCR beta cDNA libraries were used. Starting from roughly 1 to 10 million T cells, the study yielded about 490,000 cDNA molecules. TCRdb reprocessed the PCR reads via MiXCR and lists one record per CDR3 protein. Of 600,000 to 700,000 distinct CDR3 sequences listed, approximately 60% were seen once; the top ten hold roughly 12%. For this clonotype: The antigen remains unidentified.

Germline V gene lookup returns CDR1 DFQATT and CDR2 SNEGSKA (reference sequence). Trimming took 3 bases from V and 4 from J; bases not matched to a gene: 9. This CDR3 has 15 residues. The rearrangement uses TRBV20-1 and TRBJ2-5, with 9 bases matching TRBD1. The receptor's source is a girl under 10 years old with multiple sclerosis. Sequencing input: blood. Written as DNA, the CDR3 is TGCAGTGCTAGCCCTCTCCGGGACAGGGCAGAGACCCAGTACTTC. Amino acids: CSASPLRDRAETQYF.